This TCR beta chain was identified during a study of blood T cells in healthy people across ages. Across the study: Per two T cells, template switching captured roughly one barcoded beta molecule.

Together with a sample-barcoded 5' primer, a J-beta primer mix was included in a second PCR lasting roughly 6 to 12 cycles. TCRdb redid the calling of the 5' RACE reads with MiXCR, one entry per CDR3 protein. The table includes approximately 900,000 distinct CDR3 sequences, roughly 29% detected once. Only a few counts were recorded for this clonotype. A much more abundant neighbour one base away suggests this may be a read error. Germline values: CDR1 SQVTM, CDR2 ANQGSEA. V was cut by 3 bases and J by 10 bases, with 16 bases left in between. This CDR3 has 13 residues. The sample was also linked to a second study, of T cells of mothers and their children.

The V call is TRBV29-1, the J call TRBJ2-1, with D possibly TRBD1 on 6 matching bases. This sequence was found in a middle-aged woman in good health. The sample taken for sequencing was blood. This chain's CDR3 is CSVDIAGAGEQFF. For the CDR3, the DNA is TGCAGCGTTGATATTGCAGGGGCGGGCGAGCAGTTCTTC.